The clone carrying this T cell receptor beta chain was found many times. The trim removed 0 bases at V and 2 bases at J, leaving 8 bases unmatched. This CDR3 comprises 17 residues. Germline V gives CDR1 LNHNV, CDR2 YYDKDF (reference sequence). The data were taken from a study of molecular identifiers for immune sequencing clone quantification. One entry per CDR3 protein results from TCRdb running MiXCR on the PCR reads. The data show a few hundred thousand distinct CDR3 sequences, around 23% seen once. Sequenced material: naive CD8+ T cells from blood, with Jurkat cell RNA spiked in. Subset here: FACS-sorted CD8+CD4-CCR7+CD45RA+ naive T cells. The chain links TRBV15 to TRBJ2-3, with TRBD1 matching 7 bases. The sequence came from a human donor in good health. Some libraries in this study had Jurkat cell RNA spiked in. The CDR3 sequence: CATSRDLGQGVTDTQYF. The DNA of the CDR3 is TGTGCCACCAGCAGAGATCTGGGGCAGGGGGTCACAGATACGCAGTATTTT.